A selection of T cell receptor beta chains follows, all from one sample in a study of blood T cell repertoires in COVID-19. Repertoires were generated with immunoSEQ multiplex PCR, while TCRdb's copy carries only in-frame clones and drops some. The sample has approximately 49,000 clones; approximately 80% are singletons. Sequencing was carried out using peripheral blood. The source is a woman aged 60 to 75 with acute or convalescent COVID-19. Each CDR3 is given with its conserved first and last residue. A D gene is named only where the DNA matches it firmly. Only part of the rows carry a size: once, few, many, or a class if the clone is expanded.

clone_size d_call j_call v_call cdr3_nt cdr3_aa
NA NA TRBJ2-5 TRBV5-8 TGTGCCAGCAGCCGGACAGCGCAAGAGACCCAGTACTTC CASSRTAQETQYF
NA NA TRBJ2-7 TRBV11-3 TGTGCCAGCAGCTTAGGGGGAGGGGGAGACTACGAGCAGTACTTC CASSLGGGGDYEQYF
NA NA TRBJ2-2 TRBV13 TGTGCCAGCAGCTTATACGGGGAGCTGTTTTTT CASSLYGELFF
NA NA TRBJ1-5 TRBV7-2 TGTGCCAGCAGCGGTAGGGGTTTTCAGCCCCAGCATTTT CASSGRGFQPQHF
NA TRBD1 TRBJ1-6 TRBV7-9 TGTGCCAGCAGCCAGGGACAGGGCTTTTATAATTCACCCCTCCACTTT CASSQGQGFYNSPLHF
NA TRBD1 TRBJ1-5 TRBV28 TGTGCCACCCTAACAGGGGGCGGTCAGCCCCAGCATTTT CATLTGGGQPQHF
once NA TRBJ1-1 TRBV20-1 TGCAGTGCTAGTAAGTTCAGGGAAGCTTTCTTT CSASKFREAFF
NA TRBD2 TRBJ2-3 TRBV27 TGTGCCAGCAGTTTATTTGGCGGGGGTCTTTATCCCGATACGCAGTATTTT CASSLFGGGLYPDTQYF
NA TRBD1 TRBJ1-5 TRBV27 TGTGCCAGCAGTTTATCCAAGCCGGGACAGATAAGAAATCAGCCCCAGCATTTT CASSLSKPGQIRNQPQHF
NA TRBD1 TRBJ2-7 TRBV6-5 TGTGCCAGCAGTCAATGGACAGGGGGCTCCTACGAGCAGTACTTC CASSQWTGGSYEQYF
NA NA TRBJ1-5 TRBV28 TGTGCCAGCAGTTTAACTATACTAAACCAGCATTTT CASSLTILNQHF